Listed below are T cell receptor beta chains from one sample, sequenced in a study of TIL therapy for anti-PD-1-resistant metastatic lung cancer. Sequenced by immunoSEQ multiplex PCR; TCRdb stores in-frame clones only, minus some. The data hold roughly 60,000 clones, with about 73% observed a single time. The sample here was blood, taken at baseline. These TCRs come from a person aged 25-80 years with non-small cell lung cancer. The CDR3 runs from the conserved cysteine through the conserved F or W. Fields, in order: CDR3 protein, CDR3 DNA, V gene, D gene, J gene, clone size. D genes are given only for firm matches. Clone size appears in some rows only: once, few, many, or a class for an expanded clone.

CSVAWGEKLFF | TGCAGTGTGGCTTGGGGTGAAAAACTGTTTTTT | TRBV20-1 | . | TRBJ1-4 | .
CASSFPQGRNEQFF | TGTGCCAGCAGTTTTCCTCAAGGACGCAATGAGCAGTTCTTC | TRBV28 | . | TRBJ2-1 | once
CAWSVASFTDTQYF | TGTGCCTGGAGTGTAGCGTCGTTCACAGATACGCAGTATTTT | TRBV30 | . | TRBJ2-3 | .
CASSEGQNEKLFF | TGCGCCAGCAGCGAGGGACAGAATGAAAAACTGTTTTTT | TRBV5-1 | TRBD1 | TRBJ1-4 | .
CASSISGTGSYEQYF | TGTGCCAGTAGTATCTCCGGGACAGGTTCCTACGAGCAGTACTTC | TRBV19 | TRBD1 | TRBJ2-7 | .
CASSLGGGRTDTQYF | TGCGCCAGCAGCTTGGGCGGGGGTCGCACAGATACGCAGTATTTT | TRBV5-1 | TRBD2 | TRBJ2-3 | .
CASSSPDSADTQYF | TGTGCCAGCAGCTCTCCCGACTCAGCAGATACGCAGTATTTT | TRBV5-6 | . | TRBJ2-3 | .
CASAGLHEQFF | TGTGCCAGCGCAGGGTTGCATGAGCAGTTCTTC | TRBV7-9 | . | TRBJ2-1 | .
CASSQDPGLAPVDQYF | TGCGCCAGCAGCCAAGATCCGGGACTAGCGCCGGTAGACCAGTACTTC | TRBV4-3 | TRBD2 | TRBJ2-7 | .
CASSERPGGHTGELFF | TGTGCCAGCAGCGAAAGGCCAGGGGGCCACACCGGGGAGCTGTTTTTT | TRBV7-2 | TRBD1 | TRBJ2-2 | few
CASSYRLQETQYF | TGTGCCAGCAGTTACCGGCTCCAAGAGACCCAGTACTTC | TRBV6-5 | . | TRBJ2-5 | .
CASSYSRSTGELFF | TGTGCCAGCAGTTACAGTAGGAGCACCGGGGAGCTGTTTTTT | TRBV27 | . | TRBJ2-2 | .
CASSPDRGYNEQFF | TGTGCCAGTAGTCCGGACAGGGGTTACAATGAGCAGTTCTTC | TRBV19 | TRBD1 | TRBJ2-1 | once
CASSQLWSGANVLTF | TGTGCCAGTAGTCAGCTATGGTCCGGGGCCAACGTCCTGACTTTC | TRBV19 | . | TRBJ2-6 | .
CASSLRKTNQPQHF | TGTGCCAGCAGTTTAAGGAAAACTAATCAGCCCCAGCATTTT | TRBV28 | . | TRBJ1-5 | .
CASSARDSVNEQFF | TGTGCCAGCAGCGCCCGGGACAGCGTCAATGAGCAGTTCTTC | TRBV9 | TRBD1 | TRBJ2-1 | few
CASSLGEGYEQYF | TGTGCCAGCAGCTTAGGCGAGGGGTACGAGCAGTACTTC | TRBV7-9 | . | TRBJ2-7 | .
CASSEGWSNQPQHF | TGTGCCAGCAGTGAGGGGTGGAGCAATCAGCCCCAGCATTTT | TRBV2 | . | TRBJ1-5 | .
CASNRGGKTTNEKLFF | TGTGCCAGCAACCGGGGGGGGAAAACAACTAATGAAAAACTGTTTTTT | TRBV28 | . | TRBJ1-4 | .
CASSLNRGAPGTEAFF | TGTGCCAGCAGCTTAAACCGGGGGGCGCCCGGCACTGAAGCTTTCTTT | TRBV5-4 | . | TRBJ1-1 | .
CASSSEGRRDQPQHF | TGTGCCAGCAGCTCAGAGGGGCGAAGAGATCAGCCCCAGCATTTT | TRBV5-8 | . | TRBJ1-5 | .
CSVGGPSTDTQYF | TGCAGCGTTGGCGGCCCCAGCACAGATACGCAGTATTTT | TRBV29-1 | . | TRBJ2-3 | once
CASSQDFTDTQYF | TGTGCCAGCAGCCAAGATTTCACAGATACGCAGTATTTT | TRBV4-2 | . | TRBJ2-3 | .
CASSRDRGWNSNQPQHF | TGTGCCAGTAGTCGGGACAGGGGGTGGAATAGCAATCAGCCCCAGCATTTT | TRBV19 | TRBD1 | TRBJ1-5 | .
CASSLLGTPDTGELFF | TGTGCCAGCAGCTTGCTAGGGACACCCGACACCGGGGAGCTGTTTTTT | TRBV5-6 | . | TRBJ2-2 | .
CASRRQHQETQYF | TGTGCCAGTAGGCGGCAGCATCAAGAGACCCAGTACTTC | TRBV19 | . | TRBJ2-5 | .
CASSGGQGAPTEAFF | TGTGCCAGCAGTGGGGGACAGGGGGCCCCAACTGAAGCTTTCTTT | TRBV6-1 | TRBD1 | TRBJ1-1 | .
CASSLAGGSTEAFF | TGTGCCAGCAGTTTAGCAGGGGGCTCCACTGAAGCTTTCTTT | TRBV28 | TRBD1 | TRBJ1-1 | .
CASSLDGTDTQYF | TGCGCCAGCAGCTTGGACGGGACAGATACGCAGTATTTT | TRBV5-1 | . | TRBJ2-3 | .
CASTLTGGNTEAFF | TGTGCCAGCACTTTGACAGGGGGGAACACTGAAGCTTTCTTT | TRBV2 | TRBD1 | TRBJ1-1 | .
CASTRAPGGSDTQYF | TGTGCCAGCACCCGGGCGCCGGGAGGGTCAGATACGCAGTATTTT | TRBV7-2 | TRBD2 | TRBJ2-3 | .
CASSQEGKIGSVNEKLFF | TGCGCCAGCAGCCAAGAGGGGAAGATCGGGTCTGTTAATGAAAAACTGTTTTTT | TRBV4-3 | . | TRBJ1-4 | once
CASSLMGTGSNEKLFF | TGTGCCAGCAGCTTAATGGGGACAGGGTCGAATGAAAAACTGTTTTTT | TRBV7-9 | TRBD1 | TRBJ1-4 | .
CASSYPLRGGQGNSPLHF | TGCGCCAGCAGCTACCCATTACGAGGGGGACAGGGGAATTCACCCCTCCACTTT | TRBV4-1 | TRBD1 | TRBJ1-6 | .
CASSLRGHSSYNEQFF | TGTGCCAGCAGCTTACGGGGGCACAGCTCCTACAATGAGCAGTTCTTC | TRBV7-3 | . | TRBJ2-1 | once
CASSLGPSPQRYEQYF | TGTGCCAGCAGCTTAGGACCCAGCCCGCAAAGGTACGAGCAGTACTTC | TRBV7-2 | . | TRBJ2-7 | once
CASSQDRRQSVSYTF | TGCGCCAGCAGCCAAGATAGGCGACAGTCCGTGAGCTACACCTTC | TRBV4-3 | . | TRBJ1-2 | .
CASSLGGGAWTEAFF | TGTGCCAGCAGCTTAGGAGGGGGGGCGTGGACTGAAGCTTTCTTT | TRBV7-9 | . | TRBJ1-1 | once
CASSQGLGYEQYF | TGCGCCAGCAGCCAAGGGCTTGGCTACGAGCAGTACTTC | TRBV4-3 | . | TRBJ2-7 | once
CASSLWERNEQYF | TGTGCCAGCAGCTTATGGGAACGAAACGAGCAGTACTTC | TRBV7-9 | . | TRBJ2-7 | .
CASSLGAGNQPQHF | TGTGCCAGCAGCTTAGGGGCGGGCAATCAGCCCCAGCATTTT | TRBV7-9 | . | TRBJ1-5 | .
CASSQDRGLGRLNTEAFF | TGCGCCAGCAGCCAAGATCGGGGCCTAGGTAGGTTGAACACTGAAGCTTTCTTT | TRBV4-3 | . | TRBJ1-1 | .
CATSRPTGEGNTGELFF | TGTGCCACCAGCAGACCGACAGGGGAAGGGAACACCGGGGAGCTGTTTTTT | TRBV15 | TRBD1 | TRBJ2-2 | .
CASGDLGGRAGNEQFF | TGTGCCAGCGGAGATCTGGGCGGGAGGGCCGGTAATGAGCAGTTCTTC | TRBV25-1 | TRBD2 | TRBJ2-1 | .
CASSLSGRVRWQETQYF | TGTGCCAGCAGTTTATCTGGTAGGGTAAGGTGGCAAGAGACCCAGTACTTC | TRBV27 | . | TRBJ2-5 | .
CASSEGRYYEQYF | TGTGCCAGCAGTGAGGGCAGGTACTACGAGCAGTACTTC | TRBV2 | . | TRBJ2-7 | few
CASSPRGGTGKRDEQYF | TGTGCCAGCAGCCCCCGAGGGGGGACAGGGAAGAGGGACGAGCAGTACTTC | TRBV11-2 | TRBD1 | TRBJ2-7 | .
CASSLESSSNNQPQHF | TGTGCCAGCAGCTTAGAATCGTCCAGTAACAATCAGCCCCAGCATTTT | TRBV7-6 | . | TRBJ1-5 | .
CASSLWGTSYEQYF | TGTGCCAGCAGCTTGTGGGGGACCAGCTACGAGCAGTACTTC | TRBV5-6 | . | TRBJ2-7 | few
CASSLVLGVGTEAFF | TGTGCCAGCAGCTTGGTGTTGGGGGTGGGCACTGAAGCTTTCTTT | TRBV5-4 | . | TRBJ1-1 | few